One sample yielded the 20 T cell receptor beta chains listed below, sequenced in a study of cytomegalovirus exposure and HLA in healthy donors. Researchers ran the PCR with 60 Vbeta and 13 Jbeta primers. Generated by immunoSEQ multiplex PCR, the TCRdb table keeps only in-frame clones and is missing some. The sample has 65,000 to 85,000 clones, roughly 90% seen once. The sequenced material came from PBMCs. These receptors all come from a woman in her twenties or thirties in good health and CMV-seronegative.

This sequence joins TRBV5-1 and TRBJ2-1, with D possibly matching TRBD2 (7 bases). V was cut by 0 bases and J by 8 bases, with 12 bases left in between. The CDR3 runs 14 residues. The germline gives CDR1 SGHRS, CDR2 YFSETQ. The CDR3 region has the DNA TGCGCCAGCAGCTTGGGGGGAGGGGGACATGAGCAGTTCTTC. Encoded protein: CASSLGGGGHEQFF.

This clone turned up a few times. The rearrangement uses TRBV5-1 and TRBJ2-7, with TRBD1 identical over 9 bases. This CDR3 has 15 residues. From germline, CDR1 is SGHRS and CDR2 YFSETQ. V trimming: 3 bases; J trimming: 4 bases; junction bases outside the gene matches: 8. The CDR3 nucleotides read TGCGCCAGCAGCTACCTTACGACAGGGGGGTACGAGCAGTACTTC. The encoded protein is CASSYLTTGGYEQYF.

The chain couples TRBV7-3 to TRBJ2-7, with TRBD2 identical over 8 bases. V lost 5 bases to trimming and J lost 2 bases; unmatched junction nucleotides: 5. Germline V gene data show CDR1 as SGHTA and CDR2 as FQGTGA. The CDR3 length is 14 residues. The CDR3 DNA follows: TGTGCCAGCAGCCCGACTAGCGAAACCTACGAGCAGTACTTC. It translates to CASSPTSETYEQYF.

Written as DNA, the CDR3 is TGTGCCAGCAGAGGTAGGAGTGTCACCGGGACTAGCACCGGGGAGCTGTTTTTT. Protein product: CASRGRSVTGTSTGELFF. The chain couples TRBV2 to TRBJ2-2; 8 bases are a match to TRBD2. Germline CDR1 reads SNHLY; CDR2 reads FYNNEI. V lost 6 bases, J lost 4 bases, and 16 bases stayed unmatched. The CDR3 runs 18 residues.

This chain uses TRBV7-9 with TRBJ2-1; D is perhaps TRBD1 (6 bases). The CDR3 has 12 amino acids. Trimming pared 5 bases from V and 10 bases from J, leaving 12 bases between. In germline, CDR1 is SEHNR, CDR2 FQNEAQ (reference sequence). CDR3 in amino acids: CASSSHTGEQFF. DNA for the CDR3: TGTGCCAGCAGCAGCCATACAGGGGAGCAGTTCTTC.

The rearrangement uses TRBV7-9 and TRBJ2-1; D possibly corresponds to TRBD2 (7 bases). This CDR3 has 15 amino acids. Deletions cut 2 bases from V and 10 bases from J, with 18 bases between. Germline V gene sequence: CDR1 SEHNR, CDR2 FQNEAQ (reference sequence). CDR3 bases: TGTGCCAGCAGCTTAATGGGTACACAGGGAGGGGAGCAGTTCTTC. Protein product: CASSLMGTQGGEQFF.

As DNA, the CDR3 is TGTGCCAGCAGTCGACAGTCAGCTAACTATGGCTACACCTTC. It is translated as CASSRQSANYGYTF. The chain joins TRBV2 to TRBJ1-2, with D possibly being TRBD1 (5 bases). The CDR3 has 14 amino acids. Trimming removed 5 bases at V and 0 bases at J, with 10 bases between. Germline CDR1 reads SNHLY; CDR2 reads FYNNEI.

The V call is TRBV7-2, the J call TRBJ2-3, with 10 nucleotides matching TRBD2. This CDR3 has 16 amino acids. The V segment lost 5 bases and the J segment 6 bases; nucleotides outside the gene matches: 11. The germline gives CDR1 SGHTA, CDR2 FQGNSA. The CDR3 loop reads CASSLRSGRAMDTQYF. The CDR3 DNA follows: TGTGCCAGCAGCCTAAGGAGCGGGAGGGCCATGGATACGCAGTATTTT.

The chain couples TRBV7-8 to TRBJ2-6; the match to TRBD1 covers 7 bases. The J segment lost 0 bases and the V segment lost 5 bases, leaving 16 bases of the junction unmatched. The CDR3 runs 20 residues. Germline values: CDR1 SGHVS, CDR2 FQNEAQ. The CDR3 coding sequence is TGTGCCAGCAGCCGTTCACCAGGGGGTGAATACATCTCTGGGGCCAACGTCCTGACTTTC. Translating gives CASSRSPGGEYISGANVLTF.

This rearrangement joins TRBV19 to TRBJ1-1, with 7 positions matching TRBD1. Trimming at V came to 6 bases and at J to 1 base, leaving 8 bases not matched to a gene. CDR1 LNHDA and CDR2 SQIVND come from the germline V gene (reference sequence). The CDR3 contains 15 residues. CDR3 sequence (DNA): TGTGCCAGTAGGTACCACAGGGGACCGAACACTGAAGCTTTCTTT. Residues: CASRYHRGPNTEAFF.

The chain carries TRBV30 and TRBJ2-7, with D perhaps TRBD1 (7 bases). V gave up 1 base and J gave up 7 bases, with 17 bases separating them. The CDR3 loop spans 14 amino acids. Germline CDR1 and CDR2: GTSNPN and SVGIG (reference sequence). CDR3 region: CAWSATGSRGEQYF. The DNA for the CDR3 is TGTGCCTGGAGTGCGACAGGGAGTCGGGGGGAGCAGTACTTC.

V is TRBV13 and J is TRBJ2-7; D is perhaps TRBD2 (6 bases). Germline V gene sequence: CDR1 PRHDT, CDR2 FYEKMQ (reference sequence). The V end lost 5 bases, the J end lost 3 bases, and 8 bases lay between the germline ends. This CDR3 contains 12 residues. The CDR3 DNA reads as TGTGCCAGCAGCCTGCGGGGCTACGAGCAGTACTTC. This gives the protein CASSLRGYEQYF. Variable domain in full (rest from reference TRBV13 and TRBJ2-7): AAGVIQSPRHLIKEKRETATLKCYPIPRHDTVYWYQQGPGQDPQFLISFYEKMQSDKGSIPDRFSAQQFSDYHSELNMSSLELGDSALYFCASSLRGYEQYFGPGTRLTVT.

The chain is built from TRBV27 and TRBJ2-7; 10 nucleotides align to TRBD1. The length of the CDR3 is 14 residues. Germline V gives CDR1 MNHEY, CDR2 SMNVEV (reference sequence). Trimming cost V 2 bases and J 6 bases; bases outside gene matches: 4. The CDR3 nucleotides are TGTGCCAGCAGTTTAAAGGACAGGGGGACCGAGCAGTACTTC. Protein sequence: CASSLKDRGTEQYF.

The gene calls are TRBV29-1 and TRBJ1-2; D gene ambiguous. Germline loops: CDR1 SQVTM, CDR2 ANQGSEA. V was cut by 3 bases and J by 2 bases, with 10 bases left in between. The CDR3 covers 13 residues. As DNA, the CDR3 is TGCAGCGTTGACATCGGCGGCAACTATGGCTACACCTTC. Residues: CSVDIGGNYGYTF. The variable domain in full, with the rest retrieved from reference TRBV29-1 and TRBJ1-2, is SAVISQKPSRDICQRGTSLTIQCQVDSQVTMMFWYRQQPGQSLTLIATANQGSEATYESGFVIDKFPISRPNLTFSTLTVSNMSPEDSSIYLCSVDIGGNYGYTFGSGTRLTVV.

The CDR3 nucleotides read TGTGCCACCAGCAGAGATTTGGCAGGGGGGAGTGCCGGGGAGCTGTTTTTT. Its translation is CATSRDLAGGSAGELFF. The chain is built from TRBV15 and TRBJ2-2; D may be TRBD1 (7 bases). CDR3 length: 17 amino acids. The germline V gene encodes CDR1 LNHNV and CDR2 YYDKDF (reference sequence). V was trimmed by 0 bases and J by 6 bases, leaving 17 bases between them.

The chain uses TRBV15 and TRBJ2-3; 9 bases agree with TRBD2. In germline, CDR1 is LNHNV, CDR2 YYDKDF (reference sequence). The CDR3 loop spans 14 amino acids. V shed 3 bases, J shed 8 bases, and the junction held 6 bases outside the gene matches. CDR3 in amino acids: CATSSAGLAGTQYF. DNA of the CDR3: TGTGCCACCAGCAGCGCGGGACTAGCAGGTACGCAGTATTTT.

V and J are TRBV2 and TRBJ2-7, with a tentative D call TRBD1 (5 bases). From germline, CDR1 is SNHLY and CDR2 FYNNEI. The V end lost 6 bases, the J end lost 3 bases, and 15 bases lay between the germline ends. CDR3 size: 14 residues. The CDR3 nucleotides are TGTGCCAGCAGCATTCTTAGGGGAAACTACGAGCAGTACTTC. It translates to CASSILRGNYEQYF. The full variable domain, completed using reference TRBV2 and TRBJ2-7, is EPEVTQTPSHQVTQMGQEVILRCVPISNHLYFYWYRQILGQKVEFLVSFYNNEISEKSEIFDDQFSVERPDGSNFTLKIRSTKLEDSAMYFCASSILRGNYEQYFGPGTRLTVT.

This rearrangement joins TRBV7-6 to TRBJ1-1, with no clear D. CDR1 and CDR2 (germline): SGHVS, FNYEAQ. The CDR3 runs to 13 residues. Trimming stripped 5 bases from V and 1 base from J, with 8 bases between. CDR3 protein: CASSLQRNTEAFF. DNA for the CDR3: TGTGCCAGCAGCCTTCAGCGGAACACTGAAGCTTTCTTT.

The chain recombines TRBV28 with TRBJ1-2; 7 bases align to TRBD1. The CDR3 length is 13 residues. Germline lookup yields CDR1 MDHEN and CDR2 SYDVKM. V lost 5 bases and J lost 8; bases outside the gene matches: 8. CDR3 loop: CASSLGGRGGYTF. In nucleotides, the CDR3 is TGTGCCAGCAGTCTAGGGGGCCGGGGAGGCTACACCTTC.

The J gene is TRBJ2-1, the V gene TRBV5-1; 11 nucleotides line up with TRBD2. V gave up 3 bases and J gave up 11 bases; unmatched junction bases: 7. This CDR3 comprises 14 residues. CDR1 and CDR2 from the germline V gene are SGHRS and YFSETQ. The CDR3 spells CASSSTSGTPKQFF. The CDR3 nucleotides are TGCGCCAGCAGCTCGACTAGCGGGACCCCCAAGCAGTTCTTC.